This TCR beta chain was captured by sequencing in a study of cytomegalovirus exposure and HLA in healthy donors. Overall study context: Some 85 million unique TCRs, all from HLA-typed donors, were included in an early release of the data. Genetic ancestry analysis placed around four fifths of the 300 to 500 donors that were genotyped in the Caucasian-associated cluster.

PCR was performed using 60 Vbeta and 13 Jbeta primers. Original handling: Among the unique TCR beta chains that a later analysis counted, about 85 million in all, roughly 11 million were shared. Profiled with immunoSEQ multiplex PCR; TCRdb holds only in-frame clones, not every one. V and J calls and clone size are given by that table; D and trimming were obtained from the DNA. The repertoire holds under 150,000 clones, with approximately 83% as singletons. This receptor was obtained from a male donor in good health and CMV-seronegative. Sequencing was performed on PBMCs.

CDR3 DNA: TGTGCCAGTAGTATCACCGCCCTAAATCAGCCCCAGCATTTT. Its protein is CASSITALNQPQHF. The rearrangement joins TRBV19 to TRBJ1-5; unclear D gene. The ends were cut back, 3 bases at V and 4 bases at J, with 10 bases in the middle. The length of the CDR3 is 14 residues. Germline CDR1 reads LNHDA; CDR2 reads SQIVND (reference sequence).